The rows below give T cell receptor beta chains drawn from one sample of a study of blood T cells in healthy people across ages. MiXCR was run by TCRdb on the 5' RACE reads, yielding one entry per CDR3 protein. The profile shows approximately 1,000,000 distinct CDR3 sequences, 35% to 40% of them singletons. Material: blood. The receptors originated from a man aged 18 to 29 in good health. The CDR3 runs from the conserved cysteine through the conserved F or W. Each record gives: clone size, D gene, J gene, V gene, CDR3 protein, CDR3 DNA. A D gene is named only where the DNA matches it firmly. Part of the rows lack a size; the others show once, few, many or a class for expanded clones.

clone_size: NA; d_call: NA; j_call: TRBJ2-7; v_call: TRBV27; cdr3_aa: CASTPNIPHYEQYF; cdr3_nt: TGTGCCAGCACCCCTAATATACCACACTACGAGCAGTACTTC
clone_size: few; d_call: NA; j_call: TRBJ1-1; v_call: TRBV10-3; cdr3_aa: CAISAGTANTEAFF; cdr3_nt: TGTGCCATCAGTGCCGGGACGGCAAACACTGAAGCTTTCTTT
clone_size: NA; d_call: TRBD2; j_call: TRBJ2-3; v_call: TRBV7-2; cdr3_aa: CASSSWSGGADTQYF; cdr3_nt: TGTGCCAGCAGCTCCTGGAGCGGGGGAGCAGATACGCAGTATTTT
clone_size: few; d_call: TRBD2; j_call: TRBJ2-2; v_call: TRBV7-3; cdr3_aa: CASSLLASGNTGELFF; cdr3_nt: TGTGCCAGCAGCTTATTGGCTAGCGGAAATACCGGGGAGCTGTTTTTT
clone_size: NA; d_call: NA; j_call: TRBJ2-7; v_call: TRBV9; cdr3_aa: CASSVAPSSYEQYF; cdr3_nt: TGTGCCAGCAGCGTAGCTCCGAGCTCCTACGAGCAGTACTTC
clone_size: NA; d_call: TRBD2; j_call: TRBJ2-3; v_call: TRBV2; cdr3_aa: CASRPGLAGGRNTQYF; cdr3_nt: TGTGCCAGCAGGCCCGGACTAGCGGGGGGGAGGAATACGCAGTATTTT
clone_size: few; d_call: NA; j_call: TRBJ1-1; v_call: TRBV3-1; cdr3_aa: CASSQQGGLAEAFF; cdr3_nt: TGTGCCAGCAGCCAACAGGGAGGCCTCGCTGAAGCTTTCTTT
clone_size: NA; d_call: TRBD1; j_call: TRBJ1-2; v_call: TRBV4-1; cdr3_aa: CASSRDGTGQSRNGYTF; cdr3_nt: TGCGCCAGCAGCCGCGACGGGACAGGGCAGAGTCGAAATGGCTACACCTTC
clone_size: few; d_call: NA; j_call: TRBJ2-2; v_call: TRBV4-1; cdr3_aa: CASSQDPKLGELFF; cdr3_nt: TGCGCCAGCAGCCAAGATCCAAAGCTCGGGGAGCTGTTTTTT
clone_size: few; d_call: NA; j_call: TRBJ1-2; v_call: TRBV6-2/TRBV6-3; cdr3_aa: CASKTETNYGYTF; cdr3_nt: TGTGCCAGCAAGACCGAGACTAACTATGGCTACACCTTC
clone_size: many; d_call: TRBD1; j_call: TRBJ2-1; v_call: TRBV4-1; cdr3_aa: CASSRQGASNEQFF; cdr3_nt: TGCGCCAGCAGCCGGCAGGGGGCTTCAAATGAGCAGTTCTTC
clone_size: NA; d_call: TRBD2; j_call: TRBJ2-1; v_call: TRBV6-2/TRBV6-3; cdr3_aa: CASSWTSGERETQFF; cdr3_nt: TGTGCCAGCAGTTGGACTAGCGGGGAGAGAGAGACCCAGTTCTTC